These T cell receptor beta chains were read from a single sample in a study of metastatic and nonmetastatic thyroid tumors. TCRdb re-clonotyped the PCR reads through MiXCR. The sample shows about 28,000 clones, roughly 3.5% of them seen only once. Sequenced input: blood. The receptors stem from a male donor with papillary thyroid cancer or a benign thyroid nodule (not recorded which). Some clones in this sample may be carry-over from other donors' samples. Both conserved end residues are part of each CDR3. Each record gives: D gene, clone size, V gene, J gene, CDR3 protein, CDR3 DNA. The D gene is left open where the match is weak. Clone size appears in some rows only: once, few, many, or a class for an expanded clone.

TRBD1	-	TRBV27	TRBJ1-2	CASSLFTPGTVYGYTF	TGTGCCAGCAGCTTGTTCACCCCCGGGACAGTCTATGGCTACACCTTC
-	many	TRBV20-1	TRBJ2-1	CSARDGQRSSYNEQFF	TGCAGTGCTAGGGACGGGCAGCGGAGCTCCTACAATGAGCAGTTCTTC
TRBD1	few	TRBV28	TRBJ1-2	CASRGTGTTGYTF	TGTGCCAGCAGAGGGACAGGGACGACGGGCTACACCTTC
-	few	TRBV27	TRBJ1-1	CASMKGAGAFF	TGTGCCAGCATGAAAGGGGCAGGCGCTTTCTTT
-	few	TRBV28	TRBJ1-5	CASSTRRELGHPQHF	TGTGCCAGCAGTACAAGACGGGAGTTGGGTCATCCCCAGCATTTT
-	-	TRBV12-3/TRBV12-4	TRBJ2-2	CASSPRQGGTGELFF	TGTGCCAGCAGTCCCCGACAGGGAGGAACCGGGGAGCTGTTTTTT
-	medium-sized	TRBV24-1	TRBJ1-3	CATSDTLSGNTIYF	TGTGCCACCAGTGATACCCTCTCTGGAAACACCATATATTTT
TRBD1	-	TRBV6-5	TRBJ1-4	CASSSRTGGNEKLFF	TGTGCCAGCAGTTCACGGACAGGCGGGAATGAAAAACTGTTTTTT
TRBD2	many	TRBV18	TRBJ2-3	CASSHPGLAGSDTQYF	TGTGCCAGCTCACATCCGGGACTAGCGGGATCAGATACGCAGTATTTT
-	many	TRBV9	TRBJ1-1	CASSPPGQGLTEAFF	TGTGCCAGCAGCCCACCAGGGCAGGGTCTGACTGAAGCTTTCTTT
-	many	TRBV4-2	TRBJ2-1	CASSQRTLTGSYNEQFF	TGTGCCAGCAGCCAAAGGACCCTTACTGGCTCCTACAATGAGCAGTTCTTC
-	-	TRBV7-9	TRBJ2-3	CASSLGDGGYTDTQYF	TGTGCCAGCAGCTTGGGAGACGGGGGTTACACAGATACGCAGTATTTT
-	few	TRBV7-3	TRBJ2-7	CASILLGNEQYF	TGTGCCAGCATCTTATTGGGGAACGAGCAGTACTTC
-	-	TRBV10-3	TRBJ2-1	CAISDLSTGSSYNEQFF	TGTGCCATCAGTGACCTGTCAACGGGTAGCTCCTACAATGAGCAGTTCTTC
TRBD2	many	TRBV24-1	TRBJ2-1	CATSDPGSSGRADEQFF	TGTGCCACCAGTGACCCCGGTAGTAGCGGGAGGGCCGATGAGCAGTTCTTC
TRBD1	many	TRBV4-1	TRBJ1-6	CASSLAGQGNSPLHF	TGCGCCAGCAGCCTCGCCGGACAGGGGAATTCACCCCTCCACTTT
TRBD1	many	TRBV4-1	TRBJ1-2	CASSQDRSGQGIRYGYTF	TGCGCCAGCAGCCAAGATCGGTCGGGACAGGGTATTCGTTATGGCTACACCTTC
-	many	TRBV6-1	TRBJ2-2	CASRGSFNTGELFF	TGTGCCAGCAGGGGGAGTTTTAACACCGGGGAGCTGTTTTTT
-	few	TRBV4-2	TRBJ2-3	CASSQGGVTDTQYF	TGTGCCAGCAGCCAAGGCGGGGTCACAGATACGCAGTATTTT
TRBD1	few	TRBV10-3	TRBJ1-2	CAITSDRIRLNYGYTF	TGTGCCATCACCTCGGACAGGATCCGACTGAACTATGGCTACACCTTC
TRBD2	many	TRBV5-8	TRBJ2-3	CASSTPLAGGTDTQYF	TGTGCCAGCAGCACCCCACTAGCGGGGGGCACAGATACGCAGTATTTT
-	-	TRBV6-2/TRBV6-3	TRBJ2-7	CARIGGKTYF	TGTGCCCGCATAGGGGGGAAAACGTACTTC
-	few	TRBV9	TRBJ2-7	CPSSFRREQYF	TGTCCCAGCAGCTTCAGGCGCGAGCAGTACTTC
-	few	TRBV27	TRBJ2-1	CASSLGRHNEQFF	TGTGCCAGCAGTTTAGGACGCCACAATGAGCAGTTCTTC
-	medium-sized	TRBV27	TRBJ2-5	CASSGRRGETQYF	TGTGCCAGCAGTGGACGCAGGGGAGAGACCCAGTACTTC
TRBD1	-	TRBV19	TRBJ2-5	CASSRQGWETQYF	TGTGCCAGTAGTAGACAGGGCTGGGAGACCCAGTACTTC
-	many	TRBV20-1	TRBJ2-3	CSAKDLNTQYF	TGCAGTGCTAAGGATTTAAATACGCAGTATTTT
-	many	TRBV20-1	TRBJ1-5	CSAHDQPGQPQHF	TGCAGTGCCCACGATCAACCGGGTCAGCCCCAGCATTTT
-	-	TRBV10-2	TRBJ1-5	CASSDGGYSNQPQHF	TGCGCCAGCAGTGATGGGGGATATAGCAATCAGCCCCAGCATTTT
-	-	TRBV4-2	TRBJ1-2	CASSQEPDHTGRPGYTF	TGTGCCAGCAGCCAAGAGCCCGATCATACGGGCAGGCCGGGCTACACCTTC
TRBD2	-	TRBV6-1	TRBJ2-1	CASKLAGGLYNEQFF	TGTGCCAGCAAACTAGCGGGAGGGCTCTACAATGAGCAGTTCTTC
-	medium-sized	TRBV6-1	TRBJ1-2	CASSSGHGGGYTF	TGTGCCAGCAGCTCCGGACACGGCGGTGGCTACACCTTC
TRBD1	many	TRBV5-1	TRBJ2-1	CASSLEQGARSEQFF	TGCGCCAGCAGCTTGGAACAGGGGGCGCGTAGTGAGCAGTTCTTC
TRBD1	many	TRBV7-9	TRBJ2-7	CASSLKYAGTGGEQYF	TGTGCCAGCAGCTTGAAATATGCCGGGACAGGCGGCGAGCAGTACTTC
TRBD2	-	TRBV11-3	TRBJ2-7	CASSLTSGAYEQYF	TGTGCCAGCAGCTTGACTAGCGGAGCCTACGAGCAGTACTTC
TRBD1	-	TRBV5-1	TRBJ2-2	CASSLGQGNTGELFF	TGCGCCAGCAGCTTGGGACAGGGAAACACCGGGGAGCTGTTTTTT
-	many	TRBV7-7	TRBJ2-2	CASSLGVAGNTGELFF	TGTGCCAGCAGCTTAGGGGTAGCAGGGAACACCGGGGAGCTGTTTTTT
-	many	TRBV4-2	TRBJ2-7	CASSPSLGRTRYEQYF	TGTGCCAGCAGCCCTTCTTTGGGCAGGACCCGCTACGAGCAGTACTTC
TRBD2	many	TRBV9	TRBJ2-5	CASSVEGTSGNQETQYF	TGTGCCAGCAGCGTGGAGGGGACTAGCGGGAACCAAGAGACCCAGTACTTC
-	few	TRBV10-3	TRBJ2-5	CAISESNEETQYF	TGTGCCATCAGTGAGTCGAATGAAGAGACCCAGTACTTC
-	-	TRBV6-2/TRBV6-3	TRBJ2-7	CASIHVGDEQYF	TGTGCCAGCATCCATGTTGGGGACGAGCAGTACTTC
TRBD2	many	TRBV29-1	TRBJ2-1	CSVDRGGRNGQFF	TGCAGCGTTGATAGGGGAGGGCGGAATGGGCAGTTCTTC